The 18 T cell receptor beta chains below all came from one sample that was sequenced in a study of T-cell reconstitution after alpha-beta-depleted transplantation in children. Preparing the TCRbeta library involved the use of unique molecular identifiers. TCRdb used MiXCR to reprocess the PCR reads, holding one entry per CDR3 protein. The table lists approximately 340,000 distinct CDR3 sequences, 10% to 13% of them singletons, with 2% to 3% in the top ten. Specimen: PBMCs from the stem cell graft donor, collected from the stem cell graft. Every receptor here comes from a human donor who donated a stem cell graft to a child with acute lymphoblastic leukemia.

The chain is built from TRBV12-3 or TRBV12-4 and TRBJ2-1, with TRBD2 as a possible D gene (5 bases). Trimming removed 0 bases from V and 4 bases from J, with 13 bases in between. The CDR3 is made up of 16 amino acids. The CDR3: CASSLALSGPYNEQFF. Here the CDR3 DNA reads TGTGCCAGCAGTTTAGCGCTGAGCGGACCTTACAATGAGCAGTTCTTC.

This clonotype was seen a few times. V usage is TRBV6-5 and J usage is TRBJ2-4, with 7 bases identical to TRBD2. The CDR3 is 12 residues long. V shed 4 bases, J shed 14 bases, and the junction held 8 bases outside the gene matches. Germline V gene lookup returns CDR1 MNHEY and CDR2 SVGAGI. The CDR3 DNA follows: TGTGCCAGCAGTTCATCGGGGGGACGGGAGTACTTC. Translation gives CASSSSGGREYF.

The chain carries TRBV7-2 and TRBJ2-3; 12 positions match TRBD2. CDR1 is SGHTA and CDR2 is FQGNSA in the germline V gene. This CDR3 comprises 16 residues. J was trimmed by 6 bases and V by 1 base; bases with no gene match: 5. The DNA for the CDR3 is TGTGCCAGCAGCTTAGGAGCTAGCGGGGGGGGTGATACGCAGTATTTT. It translates to CASSLGASGGGDTQYF.

The chain uses TRBV7-2 and TRBJ2-7; 10 nucleotides align to TRBD2. Germline-derived CDR1 and CDR2 are SGHTA and FQGNSA. CDR3 length equals 16 residues. V gave up 2 bases and J gave up 5 bases; unmatched junction bases: 9. The CDR3 loop reads CASSLFRASGSHEQYF. For the CDR3, the DNA is TGTGCCAGCAGCTTATTTCGGGCTAGCGGGAGCCACGAGCAGTACTTC.

In its sample, this clonotype was seen many times. V and J are TRBV29-1 and TRBJ1-5; D remains ambiguous. The V end was cut by 6 bases, the J end by 3 bases, with 12 bases between. CDR1 is SQVTM, CDR2 ANQGSEA, per germline. The CDR3 length is 13 residues. The CDR3 is CSVGGPNNQPQHF. CDR3 bases: TGCAGCGTAGGTGGGCCCAACAATCAGCCCCAGCATTTT.

Ten or more counts support this clonotype. The chain is built from TRBV6-1 and TRBJ2-3; 11 nucleotides match TRBD2. V gave up 6 bases and J gave up 3 bases; unmatched junction bases: 5. CDR1 and CDR2 (germline): MNHNS, SASEGT. This CDR3 has 15 amino acids. CDR3 sequence (DNA): TGTGCCAGCAGACTAGCGGGAGTTAGGACAGATACGCAGTATTTT. Protein product: CASRLAGVRTDTQYF.

CDR3 nucleotide sequence: TGTGCCAGCAGCCCGCCCTTGGGGAATGAGCAGTTCTTC. Translation: CASSPPLGNEQFF. The rearrangement links TRBV14 to TRBJ2-1; D remains ambiguous. The CDR3 covers 13 residues. Looked up from germline, CDR1 is SGHDN and CDR2 is FVKESK. V was trimmed by 4 bases and J by 7 bases, leaving 11 bases between them.

This chain uses TRBV6-2 or TRBV6-3 with TRBJ1-5; D might be TRBD1 (6 bases). The germline CDR1 and CDR2 sequences are MNHEY and SVGEGT. V shed 6 bases and J shed 4 bases, with 10 bases lying between them. This CDR3 region has 13 residues. CDR3 nucleotide sequence: TGTGCCAGCAGACAGCAGGGGAATCAGCCCCAGCATTTT. This translates into CASRQQGNQPQHF.

J is TRBJ2-1 and V is TRBV20-1; D is ambiguous. The germline CDR1 and CDR2 sequences are DFQATT and SNEGSKA (reference sequence). V dropped 6 bases and J dropped 5 bases, with 14 bases sitting between them. The CDR3 runs 13 residues. CDR3 residues: CSAYSDVDNEQFF. The CDR3 nucleotides read TGCAGTGCCTACTCGGACGTTGACAATGAGCAGTTCTTC.

This clonotype was counted only a few times. V and J are TRBV20-1 and TRBJ1-6; no reliable D call. Germline loops: CDR1 DFQATT, CDR2 SNEGSKA (reference sequence). The CDR3 totals 14 residues. V lost 3 bases to trimming and J lost 6 bases, with 12 bases between them. The CDR3 DNA reads as TGCAGTGCTAGTGGGCGGCAGGTTAATTCACCCCTCCACTTT. This encodes CSASGRQVNSPLHF.

V is TRBV12-3 or TRBV12-4 and J is TRBJ2-1, with TRBD2 identical over 7 bases. Trimming removed 5 bases from V and 4 bases from J; junction bases left unmatched: 17. The CDR3 contains 18 residues. The CDR3 protein is CASSPPYRGRALYNEQFF. CDR3 DNA: TGTGCCAGCAGTCCTCCCTACCGAGGGAGGGCCCTTTACAATGAGCAGTTCTTC.

The chain recombines TRBV7-2 with TRBJ2-7; 12 positions agree with TRBD2. This CDR3 is 17 amino acids long. The germline V gene encodes CDR1 SGHTA and CDR2 FQGNSA. V shed 1 base and J 7 bases; nucleotides not matched to a gene: 11. CDR3: CASSLGGRLAGDSEQYF. For the CDR3, the DNA is TGTGCCAGCAGCTTAGGTGGACGACTAGCGGGAGACAGTGAGCAGTACTTC.

This chain uses TRBV20-1 with TRBJ2-7; D assignment may be TRBD1 or TRBD2 (5 bases each). Germline loops: CDR1 DFQATT, CDR2 SNEGSKA (reference sequence). The V end was cut by 3 bases, the J end by 3 bases, with 18 bases between. The CDR3 extends over 15 amino acids. The CDR3 loop is CSASKLEGWNYEQYF. The CDR3 nucleotides read TGCAGTGCTAGCAAACTAGAGGGGTGGAACTACGAGCAGTACTTC.

This clonotype was counted only a few times. The V and J genes are TRBV7-2 and TRBJ2-4, with 7 bases matching TRBD2. CDR3 size: 14 residues. Trimming at V came to 4 bases and at J to 1 base, leaving 1 base not matched to a gene. Germline values: CDR1 SGHTA, CDR2 FQGNSA. The CDR3 here is CASSSGGAKNIQYF. The CDR3 DNA is TGTGCCAGCAGCTCCGGGGGGGCCAAAAACATTCAGTACTTC.

V usage is TRBV20-1 and J usage is TRBJ1-2; possibly TRBD1 for D (5 bases). The germline gives CDR1 DFQATT, CDR2 SNEGSKA (reference sequence). V lost 5 bases to trimming and J lost 8 bases, with 15 bases between them. This CDR3 comprises 12 residues. This CDR3 is CSAPRTYHGYTF. The DNA of the CDR3 is TGCAGTGCTCCCCGGACATATCACGGCTACACCTTC.

This sequence joins TRBV20-1 and TRBJ2-2, with 12 positions matching TRBD1. Unmatched junction bases numbered 4, after V lost 6 bases and J lost 5 bases. CDR1 is DFQATT and CDR2 is SNEGSKA in the germline V gene (reference sequence). The CDR3 is 14 amino acids. The CDR3 is CSATGQGATGELFF. The CDR3 coding sequence is TGCAGTGCGACGGGACAGGGGGCTACCGGGGAGCTGTTTTTT.

This clonotype was detected a few times. The rearrangement links TRBV7-9 to TRBJ2-1, with 7 bases aligning to TRBD2. V shed 5 bases and J 3 bases; nucleotides not matched to a gene: 7. CDR3 size: 15 residues. Germline V CDR1 and CDR2: SEHNR, FQNEAQ (reference sequence). The CDR3, as DNA: TGTGCCAGCAGCCCCGGACTAGAGTACTACAATGAGCAGTTCTTC. Its protein is CASSPGLEYYNEQFF.

This clonotype was observed a handful of times. V is TRBV20-1 and J is TRBJ1-5; a weak D match, TRBD1 (5 bases). The CDR3 runs 14 residues. V dropped 0 bases and J dropped 11 bases, with 17 bases sitting between them. Germline V gives CDR1 DFQATT, CDR2 SNEGSKA (reference sequence). The CDR3 DNA reads as TGCAGTGCTAGAGATCGGGGGTTCCAGGGAGCCCAGCATTTT. Protein sequence: CSARDRGFQGAQHF.